The T cell receptor (beta chain) under discussion was sequenced for a study of blood T cell repertoires in COVID-19. Study details: From the United States, Italy and Spain came samples of acute and convalescent COVID-19. From T cells, B-cell-depleted T cells, or PBMCs came the material, which was cDNA or gDNA.

A few counts support this clone. Participants spanned ages about 18 to 89 years and resided in about two dozen US areas. Sequenced by immunoSEQ multiplex PCR; TCRdb stores in-frame clones only, minus some. The sample contains a few hundred thousand clones, approximately 87% of which appear only once. The sample taken for sequencing was PBMCs or T cells enriched from blood (not recorded which). This sequence was found in a woman aged 45-65 years in a cohort exposed to, infected with or recovered from COVID-19 (not recorded which).

For the CDR3, the DNA is TGTGCCAGCAGCTTGCCTAGCTACGAGCAGTACTTC. Translation: CASSLPSYEQYF. V gene TRBV7-2 combines with J gene TRBJ2-7, with no clear D. This CDR3 is 12 amino acids long. V lost 3 bases and J 3 bases, leaving 6 bases between the germline ends. Per the germline V gene, CDR1 is SGHTA and CDR2 is FQGNSA. The variable domain in full, completed from reference TRBV7-2 and TRBJ2-7, reads GAGVSQSPSNKVTEKGKDVELRCDPISGHTALYWYRQSLGQGLEFLIYFQGNSAPDKSGLPSDRFSAERTGGSVSTLTIQRTQQEDSAVYLCASSLPSYEQYFGPGTRLTVT.